This T cell receptor (beta chain) was retrieved from a study of T cells in Graves' hyperthyroidism and ophthalmopathy. Study results and limitations: In the analysis, a 13 V-J model separated ophthalmopathy from stable hyperthyroidism.

No progression to ophthalmopathy during 18 months of follow-up defined stable disease. In patients aged 18 to 65, hyperthyroidism was newly diagnosed, with duration under 2 months. Diagnostic assessment was based on clinical symptoms, serum thyroxine and TRAb, thyroid ultrasound and orbital computed tomography. Amplified TCR beta CDR3 regions derived from RNA transcripts. RT-PCR in the first round (using the HTBI primer set) targeted the TCR CDR3. TCRdb reanalysed the multiplex PCR reads using MiXCR and keeps one entry per CDR3 protein. The sample carries 800,000 or so distinct CDR3 sequences, about two fifths recorded once. V was clipped by 4 bases and J by 8 bases, with 20 bases between them. This CDR3 comprises 16 residues. Germline CDR1 reads LGHNA; CDR2 reads YSLEER. This clonotype was detected only a few times. The target antigen is unknown.

The chain combines TRBV4-3 with TRBJ1-4; D is uncertain. Sample: blood. This TCR was recovered from a man aged 18 to 30 with Graves' hyperthyroidism. The CDR3 region has the DNA TGCGCCAGCAGCCCCCGTTACCGTCCATCCTCGGAAAAACTGTTTTTT. It yields the protein CASSPRYRPSSEKLFF.